Listed here are 4 T cell receptor beta chains from one sample, sequenced in a study of cytomegalovirus exposure and HLA in healthy donors. Some clones are missing from TCRdb's copy, which holds only in-frame ones; the method was immunoSEQ multiplex PCR. The sample lists about 130,000 clones; about 88% were seen once. Sequencing used PBMCs. The receptors stem from a woman aged 18-30 years in good health and CMV-seropositive.

The chain links TRBV28 to TRBJ2-1, with a tentative D call TRBD2 (6 bases). The CDR3 has 14 residues. Germline CDR1 MDHEN, CDR2 SYDVKM. V gave up 5 bases and J gave up 8 bases, with 16 bases separating them. DNA of the CDR3: TGTGCCAGCAGTCCCCTGAGACTAGTAGATGAGCAGTTCTTC. It translates to CASSPLRLVDEQFF.

Written as DNA, the CDR3 is TGTGCCAGCAGCCTAGGGCCAGGGAACACCGGGGAGCTGTTTTTT. This translates into CASSLGPGNTGELFF. This chain links TRBV7-2 with TRBJ2-2; no definite D call. Germline lookup yields CDR1 SGHTA and CDR2 FQGNSA. This CDR3 has 15 amino acids. The V and J ends lost 5 bases and 1 base respectively, with 11 bases between them.

The chain carries TRBV21-1 and TRBJ2-7; the table's D call, TRBD1, was not checked against the DNA. TRBV21-1 is a pseudogene segment. This CDR3 spans 14 amino acids. CDR3 in DNA: TGTGCCAGCAGCAAGAGCCAGGGGACCTACGAGCAGTACTTC. Its protein product is CASSKSQGTYEQYF.

The V gene is TRBV5-6, the J gene TRBJ2-2, with D possibly TRBD1 on 7 matching bases. The length of the CDR3 is 17 residues. CDR1 is SGHDT, CDR2 YYEEEE, per germline. V was cut by 1 base and J by 2 bases, with 15 bases left in between. The CDR3, as DNA: TGTGCCAGCAGCTTGAACGCGGGGACAGTCAACACCGGGGAGCTGTTTTTT. Translation: CASSLNAGTVNTGELFF.